Listed below are T cell receptor beta chains from one sample, sequenced in a study of cytomegalovirus exposure and HLA in healthy donors. Profiling relied on immunoSEQ multiplex PCR, and the TCRdb table lists in-frame clones only, not all of them. The sample lists tens of thousands of clones, roughly 93% occurring once. The sample taken for sequencing was PBMCs. The receptor source for this set is a man aged 30 to 45 in good health and CMV-seronegative. Each CDR3 is given with its conserved first and last residue. D genes are given only for firm matches.

d_gene	v_gene	j_gene	CDR3nt	CDR3aa
-	TRBV30	TRBJ2-7	TGTGCCTGGAGTGTACAGCTAAGTAGCGAGCAGTACTTC	CAWSVQLSSEQYF
-	TRBV5-1	TRBJ2-2	TGCGCCAGCAGCCGGGTGATGGAGAAGAACACCGGGGAGCTGTTTTTT	CASSRVMEKNTGELFF
-	TRBV28	TRBJ2-7	TGTGCCAGCAGGGTAGCGGCCTCCTACGAGCAGTACTTC	CASRVAASYEQYF
-	TRBV11-2	TRBJ1-3	TGTGCCAGCAGCCCCAACTCTGGAAACACCATATATTTT	CASSPNSGNTIYF
-	TRBV7-2	TRBJ2-7	TGTGCCAGCAGCTTCAGATCGCCGTCCTACGAGCAGTACTTC	CASSFRSPSYEQYF
-	TRBV5-4	TRBJ2-7	TGTGCCAGCAGCCCGCGCGGGGCGGGTTCTTGGGAGCAGTACTTC	CASSPRGAGSWEQYF
TRBD1	TRBV28	TRBJ1-6	TGTGCCAGCAGTCCGGGGGGGACAGCTGATTATAATTCACCCCTCCACTTT	CASSPGGTADYNSPLHF
TRBD2	TRBV4-2	TRBJ2-7	TGTGCCAGCAGGCGGACGGGGGGACCCTACGAGCAGTACTTC	CASRRTGGPYEQYF
-	TRBV6-1	TRBJ2-3	TGTGCCAGCAGTGTTGTGGGCGGGGTTAGCACAGATACGCAGTATTTT	CASSVVGGVSTDTQYF
TRBD2	TRBV5-3	TRBJ2-5	TGTGCCAGAAGCTTTGGCGGGGGTCCAGAGACCCAGTACTTC	CARSFGGGPETQYF
TRBD2	TRBV6-5	TRBJ2-3	TGTGCCAGCAGTTACTCGGCGGGAGGGGGTGAAGATACGCAGTATTTT	CASSYSAGGGEDTQYF
TRBD1	TRBV4-1	TRBJ2-7	TGCGCCAGCAGCCAAGATGGGACAGGTACCTACGAGCAGTACTTC	CASSQDGTGTYEQYF
-	TRBV2	TRBJ2-2	TGTGCCAGCAGTTACCCTTCGGACAGGAACACCGGGGAGCTGTTTTTT	CASSYPSDRNTGELFF
TRBD1	TRBV6-6	TRBJ1-2	TGTGCCAGCAGCACCGGGACAGACTATGGCTACACCTTC	CASSTGTDYGYTF
TRBD1	TRBV9	TRBJ2-2	TGTGCCAGCAGCCTGGGACAGGGTATGGGGAACACCGGGGAGCTGTTTTTT	CASSLGQGMGNTGELFF
-	TRBV6-1	TRBJ2-2	TGTGCCAGCAGTGAACAGCCAGGGACGAACACCGGGGAGCTGTTTTTT	CASSEQPGTNTGELFF
-	TRBV19	TRBJ1-1	TGTGCCAGTAGTATCACAAGGGGCTCGAACACTGAAGCTTTCTTT	CASSITRGSNTEAFF
-	TRBV19	TRBJ1-5	TGTGCCAGTAGTATAGAAGCTTCTCATAGCAATCAGCCCCAGCATTTT	CASSIEASHSNQPQHF